This note documents a single TCR beta chain sequence. With 8 bases clipped from V and 0 bases from J, the junction kept 16 bases outside the gene matches. From germline, CDR1 is GTSNPN and CDR2 SVGIG (reference sequence). CDR3 length: 17 residues. The source of the sample is a study of T cell responses to AZD1222 COVID-19 vaccine. TCRdb's table, derived via immunoSEQ multiplex PCR, lists solely in-frame clones and lacks some. The table has about 120,000 clones, about nine tenths seen once. The starting material was peripheral blood, obtained on day 0 of AZD1222 vaccination. This clonotype originated in an adult in good health. The gene calls are TRBV30 and TRBJ1-3; 7 bases match TRBD1. The CDR3 DNA reads TGTGCCCGTTCCCCCGACAGGGTTGGAGCCTCTGGAAACACCATATATTTT. Translated, it gives CARSPDRVGASGNTIYF.